Listed here are 25 T cell receptor beta chains from one sample, sequenced in a study of blood T cell repertoires in COVID-19. Clones were read by immunoSEQ multiplex PCR, and TCRdb kept only the in-frame ones, dropping some. This table has 350,000 to 500,000 clones, 70% to 90% appearing once. Sample: PBMCs or T cells enriched from blood (not recorded which). Source of these receptors: a woman aged 18 to 35 who had been exposed to COVID-19.

The chain combines TRBV5-1 with TRBJ2-7, with 8 bases identical to TRBD1. V trimming: 7 bases; J trimming: 2 bases; junction bases outside the gene matches: 5. CDR3 length equals 13 residues. Germline CDR1 reads SGHRS; CDR2 reads YFSETQ. The CDR3 nucleotides are TGCGCCAGCGGGACAGGACCGACCTACGAGCAGTACTTC. Translating it yields CASGTGPTYEQYF.

The chain recombines TRBV4-2 with TRBJ2-2; D possibly corresponds to TRBD2 (5 bases). The V end lost 4 bases, the J end lost 0 bases, and 9 bases lay between the germline ends. This CDR3 region has 15 residues. CDR1 is LGHNA, CDR2 YNFKEQ, per germline. The DNA for the CDR3 is TGTGCCAGCAGCCCGGGAAGTTCGAACACCGGGGAGCTGTTTTTT. It encodes CASSPGSSNTGELFF.

This clone has only a few counts. V and J are TRBV7-2 and TRBJ2-2; D possibly corresponds to TRBD2 (6 bases). The CDR3 has 15 amino acids. CDR1 and CDR2 (germline): SGHTA, FQGNSA. V was shortened by 3 bases and J by 4 bases, with 12 bases between the two germline ends. CDR3 DNA sequence: TGTGCCAGCAGCTTGAAGACTAGGGGCACCGGGGAGCTGTTTTTT. As protein: CASSLKTRGTGELFF.

V usage is TRBV27 and J usage is TRBJ2-7; 12 nucleotides align to TRBD1. There are 22 residues in the CDR3. Germline CDR1 reads MNHEY; CDR2 reads SMNVEV (reference sequence). V lost 5 bases, J lost 3 bases, and 26 bases stayed unmatched. CDR3 in amino acids: CASSTPPNRPGTGGAWGYEQYF. Here the CDR3 DNA reads TGTGCCAGCAGTACCCCGCCTAATCGTCCCGGGACAGGGGGCGCCTGGGGCTACGAGCAGTACTTC.

This clone has just a few counts. The CDR3 bases are TGTGCCAGCAGCGGAGGAGGGACCTATAATTCACCCCTCCACTTT. It translates to CASSGGGTYNSPLHF. The chain employs TRBV9 and TRBJ1-6, with unresolved D. The CDR3 sequence is 15 residues long. Between the trimmed V and J ends, which lost 3 bases and 2 bases, there was a span of 9 bases. Germline CDR1 and CDR2: SGDLS and YYNGEE. Complete variable domain (other parts from reference TRBV9 and TRBJ1-6): DSGVTQTPKHLITATGQRVTLRCSPRSGDLSVYWYQQSLDQGLQFLIQYYNGEERAKGNILERFSAQQFPDLHSELNLSSLELGDSALYFCASSGGGTYNSPLHFGNGTRLTVT.

The CDR3 DNA is TGCGCCAGCAGCCAAGAAGCTCGTGGGGGACAGGGGAGAGGCGGCTACACCTTC. This encodes CASSQEARGGQGRGGYTF. The chain carries TRBV4-3 and TRBJ1-2; 10 bases match TRBD1. The trim removed 0 bases at V and 8 bases at J, leaving 15 bases unmatched. Germline lookup yields CDR1 LGHNA and CDR2 YSLEER. The CDR3 is 18 amino acids.

This clone was detected only a few times. The V and J genes are TRBV28 and TRBJ1-5, with TRBD1 identical over 7 bases. The V gene end was trimmed by 9 bases and the J gene end by 0 bases; junction bases not matched to a gene: 5. The CDR3 totals 14 residues. Germline assignment: CDR1 MDHEN and CDR2 SYDVKM. DNA of the CDR3: TGTGCCAGTCTCCGACAGGGTAGCAATCAGCCCCAGCATTTT. It codes for CASLRQGSNQPQHF.

This clone has just one count. The chain combines TRBV21-1 with TRBJ2-7; TRBD1 is the table's D call and was not checked against the DNA. TRBV21-1 is an annotated pseudogene. The CDR3 covers 14 residues. CDR3: CASLTGDRKREQYF. The CDR3 coding sequence is TGTGCCAGCCTGACGGGGGACAGGAAAAGGGAGCAGTACTTC.

This clone was recorded only once. V is TRBV19 and J is TRBJ2-2; 7 nucleotides match TRBD1. The CDR3 is 16 residues long. Germline CDR1 reads LNHDA; CDR2 reads SQIVND (reference sequence). V gave up 5 bases and J gave up 0 bases; unmatched junction bases: 6. The CDR3 nucleotides are TGTGCCAGTAGTTTTTCCGGGACAGCGAACACCGGGGAGCTGTTTTTT. It yields the protein CASSFSGTANTGELFF.

The V gene is TRBV6-5, the J gene TRBJ1-2; D might be TRBD1 (5 bases). Trimming stripped 5 bases from V and 6 bases from J, with 16 bases between. This CDR3 region has 14 residues. Germline V lookup: CDR1 MNHEY, CDR2 SVGAGI. CDR3 protein: CASSRQGGLDGYTF. In nucleotides, the CDR3 is TGTGCCAGCAGTAGGCAGGGAGGTTTGGATGGCTACACCTTC.

The rearrangement joins TRBV29-1 to TRBJ2-1, with 9 bases lining up with TRBD2. Germline V CDR1 and CDR2: SQVTM, ANQGSEA. CDR3 length: 15 residues. The V and J ends lost 4 bases and 2 bases, in that order; junction bases with no gene match: 6. The CDR3 nucleotides are TGCAGCGTTGTGGGTAGCGGGGGAGCCTACAATGAGCAGTTCTTC. Translating it yields CSVVGSGGAYNEQFF.

The chain has TRBV12-3 or TRBV12-4 and TRBJ2-7; D uncertain. The CDR3 loop spans 12 amino acids. The V gene lost 5 bases and the J gene lost 3 bases, with 8 bases spanning the gap. For the CDR3, the DNA is TGTGCCAGCAGTCCCGACATCTACGAGCAGTACTTC. Translated: CASSPDIYEQYF.

This chain joins TRBV27 and TRBJ2-2; possibly TRBD1 for D (6 bases). Germline CDR1 and CDR2: MNHEY and SMNVEV (reference sequence). This CDR3 region has 15 residues. Between the trimmed V and J ends, which lost 2 bases and 7 bases, there was a span of 14 bases. DNA of the CDR3: TGTGCCAGCAGTTTAGGGTGGGGGCAAGGCGGGGAGCTGTTTTTT. Residues: CASSLGWGQGGELFF.

This clone has a single count. This chain links TRBV5-1 with TRBJ2-3; the D gene is possibly TRBD2 (6 bases). In germline, CDR1 is SGHRS, CDR2 YFSETQ. V was clipped by 7 bases and J by 2 bases, with 17 bases between them. The CDR3 totals 15 residues. CDR3 in DNA: TGCGCCAGCTCCGTGCGGGACCGGGACACAGATACGCAGTATTTT. This sequence encodes CASSVRDRDTDTQYF.

The J gene is TRBJ1-2, the V gene TRBV27; TRBD1 aligns across 7 bases. The CDR3 totals 14 residues. The germline CDR1 and CDR2 sequences are MNHEY and SMNVEV (reference sequence). With V trimmed by 4 bases and J by 4 bases, 6 bases remained unmatched. For the CDR3, the DNA is TGTGCCAGCAGTTCGGGACAGAATCCCTATGGCTACACCTTC. This translates into CASSSGQNPYGYTF.

This clone turned up a few times. This rearrangement joins TRBV4-1 to TRBJ2-2, with 9 bases identical to TRBD1. This CDR3 is built from 18 residues. V gave up 4 bases and J gave up 6 bases; unmatched junction bases: 15. Germline V CDR1 and CDR2: MGHRA, YSYEKL. This CDR3 reads CASSLEQGAATIAGELFF. CDR3 in DNA: TGCGCCAGCAGCCTAGAACAGGGGGCGGCCACCATTGCCGGGGAGCTGTTTTTT.

This chain's CDR3 is CASSNNAEKLFF. CDR3 bases: TGTGCCAGCAGCAACAACGCTGAAAAACTGTTTTTT. This rearrangement joins TRBV12-3 or TRBV12-4 to TRBJ1-4, with D hard to call. V gave up 6 bases and J gave up 7 bases, with 9 bases separating them. This CDR3 spans 12 amino acids.

The chain carries TRBV9 and TRBJ2-5, with TRBD2 matching 13 bases. V shed 1 base and J 4 bases; nucleotides not matched to a gene: 1. CDR1 is SGDLS, CDR2 YYNGEE, per germline. The CDR3 is 15 residues long. The CDR3: CASSVTSGGGETQYF. The CDR3 coding sequence is TGTGCCAGCAGCGTAACTAGCGGGGGGGGAGAGACCCAGTACTTC.

The chain couples TRBV11-3 to TRBJ2-7; D may be TRBD2 (6 bases). This CDR3 is 13 amino acids long. Deletions cut 4 bases from V and 6 bases from J, with 13 bases between. The germline V gene encodes CDR1 SGHNT and CDR2 YENEEA. The CDR3 region is CASSSGGGGEQYF. Written as DNA, the CDR3 is TGTGCCAGCAGCTCTGGGGGAGGCGGCGAGCAGTACTTC.

CDR3: CAWSRGLSTEAFF. CDR3 in DNA: TGTGCCTGGTCCAGGGGGCTGAGCACTGAAGCTTTCTTT. V and J are TRBV30 and TRBJ1-1; 8 bases map to TRBD1. V shed 5 bases, J shed 4 bases, and the junction held 6 bases outside the gene matches. CDR1 is GTSNPN and CDR2 is SVGIG in the germline V gene (reference sequence). The length of the CDR3 is 13 residues. Full variable domain (outside the CDR3, taken from reference TRBV30 and TRBJ1-1): SQTIHQWPATLVQPVGSPLSLECTVEGTSNPNLYWYRQAAGRGLQLLFYSVGIGQISSEVPQNLSASRPQDRQFILSSKKLLLSDSGFYLCAWSRGLSTEAFFGQGTRLTVV.

J is TRBJ2-3 and V is TRBV2; unclear D gene. The CDR3 covers 13 residues. Trimming took 4 bases from V and 0 from J, leaving 5 bases between them. CDR1 is SNHLY, CDR2 FYNNEI, per germline. CDR3 sequence: CASSATSTDTQYF. CDR3 DNA: TGTGCCAGCAGTGCGACTAGCACAGATACGCAGTATTTT. The variable domain in full, completed from reference TRBV2 and TRBJ2-3, reads EPEVTQTPSHQVTQMGQEVILRCVPISNHLYFYWYRQILGQKVEFLVSFYNNEISEKSEIFDDQFSVERPDGSNFTLKIRSTKLEDSAMYFCASSATSTDTQYFGPGTRLTVL.

This clone has a handful of counts. DNA of the CDR3: TGTGCCAGCAGTTCGCAGGGACAGGGCGGTCAGCCCCAGCATTTT. This translates into CASSSQGQGGQPQHF. This chain links TRBV27 with TRBJ1-5; TRBD1 aligns across 9 bases. V lost 4 bases and J lost 6; bases outside the gene matches: 7. CDR3 length: 15 amino acids. Per the germline V gene, CDR1 is MNHEY and CDR2 is SMNVEV (reference sequence).

This chain uses TRBV6-1 with TRBJ1-6; 10 bases are shared with TRBD1. The CDR3 totals 18 residues. V gave up 2 bases and J gave up 7 bases; unmatched junction bases: 11. Germline loops: CDR1 MNHNS, CDR2 SASEGT. CDR3 sequence (DNA): TGTGCCAGCAGTGAAAGGAAGTATGGGACAGGGGCAAATTCACCCCTCCACTTT. This codes for CASSERKYGTGANSPLHF.

V and J are TRBV5-1 and TRBJ2-7; 10 nucleotides agree with TRBD1. The CDR3 is 15 residues long. Trimming at V came to 0 bases and at J to 5 bases, leaving 5 bases not matched to a gene. CDR1 is SGHRS, CDR2 YFSETQ, per germline. CDR3 in amino acids: CASSLAAGTGDEQYF. As DNA, the CDR3 is TGCGCCAGCAGCTTGGCCGCCGGGACAGGGGACGAGCAGTACTTC.

The rearrangement joins TRBV5-5 to TRBJ2-5; 10 bases map to TRBD2. CDR3 size: 18 residues. Germline V gives CDR1 SGHKS, CDR2 YYEKEE (reference sequence). With V trimmed by 0 bases and J by 5 bases, 13 bases remained unmatched. This CDR3 is CASSLASSSGGALETQYF. The CDR3 nucleotides are TGTGCCAGCAGCTTGGCCAGTTCGAGCGGGGGGGCTTTGGAGACCCAGTACTTC.